Listed here is a single T cell receptor (beta chain). The antigen is not known. The data derive from a study of monozygotic twins with cystic fibrosis. Sequencing was performed with immunoSEQ multiplex PCR; in TCRdb, only in-frame clones are kept and a portion is missing. The table has about 36,000 clones, around 82% seen once. The CDR3 totals 11 residues. V dropped 7 bases and J dropped 10 bases, with 13 bases sitting between them. Germline values: CDR1 SNHLY, CDR2 FYNNEI. Study observations and caveats: Shared CDR3 numbers were not associated with age, concordance or severity. Low clonality (median around 0.009) suggested a mostly naive repertoire.

The sequence was obtained from a girl aged 2 to 9 with cystic fibrosis. Sequenced material: blood. This chain links TRBV2 with TRBJ1-1; D is undetermined. CDR3 nucleotide sequence: TGTGCCAGCACGGCGAACTACCCAGCTTTCTTT. Translation gives CASTANYPAFF.